Below are 18 T cell receptor beta chains sequenced from a single sample in a study of OX40 agonist ivuxolimab in advanced cancers. Measured with immunoSEQ multiplex PCR; TCRdb has only the in-frame clones, and not every one. The sample lists around 2,900 clones; 65% to 85% were seen once. Material: CD4+ or CD8+ T cells sorted from blood, obtained in a trial of the OX40 agonist ivuxolimab. All receptors come from an adult with an advanced solid tumor such as melanoma, head and neck, liver or kidney cancer.

V gene TRBV29-1 combines with J gene TRBJ2-7, with 9 nucleotides matching TRBD1. The length of the CDR3 is 14 residues. Germline V gene data show CDR1 as SQVTM and CDR2 as ANQGSEA. Losses at the gene ends were 4 bases for V and 0 bases for J; bases not matched to a gene: 4. The CDR3 nucleotides read TGCAGCGTTGCCGGGACAGGGAGCTCCTACGAGCAGTACTTC. This translates into CSVAGTGSSYEQYF.

The V gene is TRBV14, the J gene TRBJ1-2; TRBD1 matches at 11 bases. The germline V gene has CDR1 SGHDN and CDR2 FVKESK. The trim removed 0 bases at V and 4 bases at J, leaving 7 bases unmatched. CDR3 size: 17 residues. DNA of the CDR3: TGTGCCAGCAGCCAAGATAGTGGACAGGGGGCGGCCTATGGCTACACCTTC. This encodes CASSQDSGQGAAYGYTF.

The gene calls are TRBV9 and TRBJ2-1; 8 bases line up with TRBD2. CDR1 is SGDLS, CDR2 YYNGEE, per germline. V was clipped by 3 bases and J by 0 bases; unmatched bases: 14. CDR3 length equals 19 residues. CDR3 DNA sequence: TGTGCCAGCAGCGCAAGAGGGTCGGGGGGGTCTAGCTCCTACAATGAGCAGTTCTTC. Amino acids: CASSARGSGGSSSYNEQFF.

The V gene is TRBV27, the J gene TRBJ2-1, with D hard to call. The length of the CDR3 is 13 residues. Trimming pared 1 base from V and 5 bases from J, leaving 6 bases between. Germline-derived CDR1 and CDR2 are MNHEY and SMNVEV (reference sequence). DNA for the CDR3: TGTGCCAGCAGTTTATTAGGCGACAATGAGCAGTTCTTC. As protein: CASSLLGDNEQFF.

This chain links TRBV18 with TRBJ2-7; 11 positions agree with TRBD2. The CDR3 runs to 15 residues. V was clipped by 5 bases and J by 3 bases; unmatched bases: 6. Germline-derived CDR1 and CDR2 are KGHSH and LQKENI. The CDR3 DNA reads TGTGCCAGCTCAACCGGGACTAGCGGAGTCTACGAGCAGTACTTC. Residues: CASSTGTSGVYEQYF.

The rearrangement uses TRBV6-1 and TRBJ2-6; D perhaps matches TRBD2 (5 bases). Germline values: CDR1 MNHNS, CDR2 SASEGT. There are 12 residues in the CDR3. With 7 bases removed from V and 15 bases from J, the gap between germline ends came to 16 bases. CDR3 coding DNA: TGTGCCAGCATAGCAGTCGGACGGGACCTGACTTTC. As protein: CASIAVGRDLTF.

The chain couples TRBV4-3 to TRBJ1-6; D remains unclear. Germline V gene data show CDR1 as LGHNA and CDR2 as YSLEER. This CDR3 region has 12 residues. Trimming cost V 4 bases and J 10 bases, with 8 bases left between them. The CDR3 bases are TGCGCCAGCAGCCTGCCGGGGTCACCCCTCCACTTT. It is translated as CASSLPGSPLHF.

CDR3 amino acids: CASSGSGTARNEQFF. CDR3 nucleotides: TGTGCCAGCAGTGGCTCCGGGACAGCGCGGAATGAGCAGTTCTTC. The chain is built from TRBV2 and TRBJ2-1, with 7 bases matching TRBD1. CDR1 and CDR2 (germline): SNHLY, FYNNEI. This CDR3 comprises 15 residues. The ends lost 4 bases at V and 7 bases at J; junction bases unmatched: 10.

The chain employs TRBV2 and TRBJ2-6, with 8 nucleotides matching TRBD2. Germline V gene lookup returns CDR1 SNHLY and CDR2 FYNNEI. The CDR3 covers 17 residues. V gave up 0 bases and J gave up 2 bases; unmatched junction bases: 3. The CDR3 is CASSEAAGGTGANVLTF. The CDR3 DNA follows: TGTGCCAGCAGTGAAGCCGCGGGGGGCACTGGGGCCAACGTCCTGACTTTC.

V is TRBV7-3 and J is TRBJ2-3, with 9 bases lining up with TRBD2. J gave up 0 bases and V 4 bases, and 5 bases lay outside the gene matches. The CDR3 spans 16 residues. Germline lookup yields CDR1 SGHTA and CDR2 FQGTGA. CDR3 in DNA: TGTGCCAGCAGCTCCGTAGCGGGGGAGAGCACAGATACGCAGTATTTT. This codes for CASSSVAGESTDTQYF.

The chain couples TRBV19 to TRBJ2-7; D might be TRBD2 (6 bases). This CDR3 is built from 14 residues. Per the germline V gene, CDR1 is LNHDA and CDR2 is SQIVND (reference sequence). V was trimmed by 3 bases and J by 2 bases, leaving 11 bases between them. CDR3 bases: TGTGCCAGTAGTATTGGAGGGTCCACCTACGAGCAGTACTTC. As protein: CASSIGGSTYEQYF.

This clone is deemed large. The V gene is TRBV13, the J gene TRBJ2-3, with TRBD2 matching over 8 bases. Germline-derived CDR1 and CDR2 are PRHDT and FYEKMQ (reference sequence). This CDR3 is built from 18 residues. V shed 3 bases, J shed 0 bases, and the junction held 11 bases outside the gene matches. CDR3 DNA sequence: TGTGCCAGCAGCTTCAGTCGCCGGGGGGGCCATAGCACAGATACGCAGTATTTT. It translates to CASSFSRRGGHSTDTQYF.

The rearrangement uses TRBV14 and TRBJ2-5, with D perhaps matching TRBD1 (6 bases). Germline lookup yields CDR1 SGHDN and CDR2 FVKESK. V lost 0 bases to trimming and J lost 3 bases, with 11 bases between them. This CDR3 contains 15 residues. The CDR3 region has the DNA TGTGCCAGCAGCCAAGACAGGGGATTGAAAGAGACCCAGTACTTC. Its protein is CASSQDRGLKETQYF.

The chain uses TRBV19 and TRBJ2-5, with 13 positions matching TRBD2. Germline-derived CDR1 and CDR2 are LNHDA and SQIVND (reference sequence). This CDR3 has 18 residues. J was trimmed by 5 bases and V by 2 bases; bases with no gene match: 11. The CDR3 region has the DNA TGTGCCAGTAGTATACTCCCTGGACTAGCGGGAGTTGTGGAGACCCAGTACTTC. It encodes CASSILPGLAGVVETQYF.

The chain combines TRBV9 with TRBJ2-3, with 11 bases lining up with TRBD2. This CDR3 is 17 amino acids long. Germline lookup yields CDR1 SGDLS and CDR2 YYNGEE. With 5 bases clipped from V and 0 bases from J, the junction kept 8 bases outside the gene matches. CDR3 DNA: TGTGCCAGCAGTCCGGGACTAGCGGATGCTAGCACAGATACGCAGTATTTT. Residues: CASSPGLADASTDTQYF.

V usage is TRBV4-1 and J usage is TRBJ2-7; possible D gene TRBD1, 6 bases. This CDR3 is 16 amino acids long. Looked up from germline, CDR1 is MGHRA and CDR2 is YSYEKL. V was pared by 0 bases and J by 4 bases, with 16 bases between. Here the CDR3 reads CASSQESSPRGYEQYF. In nucleotides, the CDR3 is TGCGCCAGCAGCCAAGAGTCTAGCCCGAGGGGGTACGAGCAGTACTTC.

V and J are TRBV19 and TRBJ2-7; D call uncertain. Germline values: CDR1 LNHDA, CDR2 SQIVND (reference sequence). CDR3 length: 15 residues. V lost 2 bases and J lost 3, with 14 bases in between. This CDR3 is CASSISPESDYEQYF. In DNA form, the CDR3 reads TGTGCCAGTAGTATATCCCCGGAGTCGGACTACGAGCAGTACTTC.

The chain is built from TRBV7-2 and TRBJ1-1; D uncertain. The germline gives CDR1 SGHTA, CDR2 FQGNSA. V was shortened by 2 bases and J by 3 bases, with 10 bases between the two germline ends. The CDR3 runs to 14 residues. The CDR3 region has the DNA TGTGCCAGCAGCTTAACCACCGGGGACACTGAAGCTTTCTTT. Its protein product is CASSLTTGDTEAFF.